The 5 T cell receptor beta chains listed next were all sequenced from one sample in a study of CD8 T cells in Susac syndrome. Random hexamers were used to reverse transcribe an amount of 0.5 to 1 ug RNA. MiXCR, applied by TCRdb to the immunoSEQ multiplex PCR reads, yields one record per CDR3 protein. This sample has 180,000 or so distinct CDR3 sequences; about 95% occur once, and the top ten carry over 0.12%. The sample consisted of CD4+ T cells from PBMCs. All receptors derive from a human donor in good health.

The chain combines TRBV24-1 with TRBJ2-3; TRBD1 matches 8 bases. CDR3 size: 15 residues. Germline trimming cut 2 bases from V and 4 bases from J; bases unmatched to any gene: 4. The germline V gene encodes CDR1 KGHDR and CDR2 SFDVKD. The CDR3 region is CATSDSDREADTQYF. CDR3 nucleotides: TGTGCCACCAGTGATTCGGACAGGGAGGCAGATACGCAGTATTTT.

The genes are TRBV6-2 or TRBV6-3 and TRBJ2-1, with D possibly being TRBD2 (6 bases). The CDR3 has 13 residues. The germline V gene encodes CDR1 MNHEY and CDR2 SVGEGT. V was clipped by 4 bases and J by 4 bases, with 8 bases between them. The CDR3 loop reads CASSWDSYNEQFF. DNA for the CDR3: TGTGCCAGCAGTTGGGACTCTTACAATGAGCAGTTCTTC.

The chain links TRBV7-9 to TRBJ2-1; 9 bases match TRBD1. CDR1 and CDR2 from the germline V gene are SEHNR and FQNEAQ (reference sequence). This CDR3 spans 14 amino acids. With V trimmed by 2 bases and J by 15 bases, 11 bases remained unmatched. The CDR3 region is CASSLTGGAGRGFF. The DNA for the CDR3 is TGTGCCAGCAGCTTAACAGGGGGCGCCGGTCGCGGGTTCTTC.

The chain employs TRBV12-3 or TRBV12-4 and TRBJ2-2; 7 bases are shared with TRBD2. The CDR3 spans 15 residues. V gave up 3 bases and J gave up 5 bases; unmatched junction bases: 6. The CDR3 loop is CASSLGGTNTGELFF. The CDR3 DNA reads TGTGCCAGCAGTTTGGGAGGGACCAATACCGGGGAGCTGTTTTTT.

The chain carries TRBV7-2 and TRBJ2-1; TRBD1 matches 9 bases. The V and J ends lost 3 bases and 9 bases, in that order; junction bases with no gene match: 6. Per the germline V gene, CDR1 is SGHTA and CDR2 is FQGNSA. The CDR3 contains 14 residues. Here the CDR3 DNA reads TGTGCCAGCAGCTTCTCGGGACAGGGAAGTGAGCAGTTCTTC. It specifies CASSFSGQGSEQFF. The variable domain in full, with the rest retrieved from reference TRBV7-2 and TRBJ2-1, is GAGVSQSPSNKVTEKGKDVELRCDPISGHTALYWYRQSLGQGLEFLIYFQGNSAPDKSGLPSDRFSAERTGGSVSTLTIQRTQQEDSAVYLCASSFSGQGSEQFFGPGTRLTVL.